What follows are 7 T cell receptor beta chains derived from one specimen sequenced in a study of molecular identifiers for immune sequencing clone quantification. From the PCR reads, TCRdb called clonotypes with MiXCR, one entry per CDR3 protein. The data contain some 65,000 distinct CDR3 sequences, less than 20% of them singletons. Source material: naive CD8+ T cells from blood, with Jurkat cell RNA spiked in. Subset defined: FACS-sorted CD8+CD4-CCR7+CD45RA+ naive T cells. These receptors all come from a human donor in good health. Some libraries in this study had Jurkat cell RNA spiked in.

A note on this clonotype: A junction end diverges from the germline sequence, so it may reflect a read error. CDR3 amino acids: CASSPDLGVTGELFF. The CDR3 DNA reads TGTGCCAGCAGCCCGGACTTAGGGGTGACCGGGGAGCTGTTTTTC. The rearrangement joins TRBV3-1 to TRBJ2-2; D could derive from TRBD1 or TRBD2 (5 bases each). Per germline, CDR1 LGHDT and CDR2 YNNKEL (reference sequence). CDR3 length equals 15 residues.

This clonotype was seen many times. CDR3 sequence: CASSPLGGGPIYEQYF. Here the CDR3 DNA reads TGCGCCAGCAGCCCTCTCGGGGGAGGGCCGATCTACGAGCAGTACTTC. The rearrangement links TRBV4-1 to TRBJ2-7; 7 nucleotides align to TRBD2. The V gene's germline CDR1 is MGHRA and CDR2 YSYEKL. V lost 4 bases and J lost 3; bases outside the gene matches: 12. The length of the CDR3 is 16 residues.

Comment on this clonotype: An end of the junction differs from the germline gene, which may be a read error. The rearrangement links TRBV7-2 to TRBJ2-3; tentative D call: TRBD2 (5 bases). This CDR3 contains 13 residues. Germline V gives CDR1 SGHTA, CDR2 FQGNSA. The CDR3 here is CAGSLVPRGTQYF. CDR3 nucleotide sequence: TGTGCCGGCAGCTTAGTACCACGGGGTACGCAGTATTTT. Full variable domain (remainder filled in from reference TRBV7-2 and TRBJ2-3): GAGVSQSPSNKVTEKGKDVELRCDPISGHTALYWYRQSLGQGLEFLIYFQGNSAPDKSGLPSDRFSAERTGGSVSTLTIQRTQQEDSAVYLCAGSLVPRGTQYFGPGTRLTVL.

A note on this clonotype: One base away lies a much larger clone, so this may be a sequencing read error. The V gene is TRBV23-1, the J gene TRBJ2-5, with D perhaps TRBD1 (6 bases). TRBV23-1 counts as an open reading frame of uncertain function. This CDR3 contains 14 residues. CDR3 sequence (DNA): TGCGCCAGCAGTCCCCGAGGGGGATGGGAGACCCAGTGCTTC. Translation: CASSPRGGWETQCF.

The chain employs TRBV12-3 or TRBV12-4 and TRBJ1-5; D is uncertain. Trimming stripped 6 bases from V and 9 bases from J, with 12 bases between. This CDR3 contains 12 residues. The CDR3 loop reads CASRRGFWPQHF. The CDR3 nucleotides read TGTGCCAGCAGAAGAGGTTTTTGGCCCCAGCATTTT.

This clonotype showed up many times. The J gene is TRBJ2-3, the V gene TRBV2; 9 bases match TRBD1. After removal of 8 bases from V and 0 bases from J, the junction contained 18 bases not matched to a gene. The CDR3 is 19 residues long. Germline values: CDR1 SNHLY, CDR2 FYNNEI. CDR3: CASWNGQGNVPLSTDTQYF. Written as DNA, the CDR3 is TGTGCCAGCTGGAATGGACAGGGGAATGTCCCGCTGAGCACAGATACGCAGTATTTT. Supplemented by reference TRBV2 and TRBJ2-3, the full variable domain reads EPEVTQTPSHQVTQMGQEVILRCVPISNHLYFYWYRQILGQKVEFLVSFYNNEISEKSEIFDDQFSVERPDGSNFTLKIRSTKLEDSAMYFCASWNGQGNVPLSTDTQYFGPGTRLTVL.

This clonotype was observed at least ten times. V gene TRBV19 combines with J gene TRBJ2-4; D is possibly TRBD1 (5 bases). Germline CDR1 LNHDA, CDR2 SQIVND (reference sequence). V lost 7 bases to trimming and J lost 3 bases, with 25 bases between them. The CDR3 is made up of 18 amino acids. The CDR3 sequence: CASTPFVGRLGGKNIQYF. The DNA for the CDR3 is TGTGCCAGTACCCCCTTCGTGGGGCGGCTTGGTGGCAAAAACATTCAGTACTTC.